Listed below are T cell receptor beta chains from one sample, sequenced in a study of somatic mutations in cytotoxic T cells in rheumatoid arthritis. Assay: immunoSEQ multiplex PCR; the TCRdb copy retains only in-frame clones and omits some. This sample has 15,000 or so clones, with 78% found just once. Sequencing was performed on CD8+ T cells sorted from blood. These receptors were taken from an adult with rheumatoid arthritis. Each CDR3 is given with its conserved first and last residue. The D gene is left open where the match is weak. Part of the rows lack a size; the others show once, few, many or a class for expanded clones.

v_call	d_call	clone_size	j_call	cdr3_nt	cdr3_aa
TRBV5-1	TRBD1	NA	TRBJ1-2	TGCGCCAGCAGCTTACCTACAGGGGGCGAGGTTGGCTACACCTTC	CASSLPTGGEVGYTF
TRBV27	TRBD2	few	TRBJ2-3	TGTGCCAGCAGTCGGGCGGGAGGTCCACCGCGGGATACGCAGTATTTT	CASSRAGGPPRDTQYF
TRBV6-6	TRBD1	NA	TRBJ2-2	TGTGCCAGCAGTTACCCCAGGGGGCCCGACACCGGGGAGCTGTTTTTT	CASSYPRGPDTGELFF
TRBV7-9	TRBD1	medium-sized	TRBJ1-1	TGTGCCAGCAGCCATCTCTGGACAGGGGGCACTGAAGCTTTCTTT	CASSHLWTGGTEAFF
TRBV9	NA	few	TRBJ1-2	TGTGCCAGCAGCGTAGCCATCGGCTATGGCTACACCTTC	CASSVAIGYGYTF
TRBV6-5	NA	NA	TRBJ2-1	TGTGCCAGCAGACCAAACCCCCTCTCCTACAATGAGCAGTTCTTC	CASRPNPLSYNEQFF
TRBV7-8	TRBD1	NA	TRBJ1-5	TGTGCCAGCACCCAAGGACAGGGGGCACGACAGCCCCAGCATTTT	CASTQGQGARQPQHF
TRBV19	NA	NA	TRBJ2-2	TGTGCCAGACCCGTCACAGGGAAATGGATTACCGGGGAGCTGTTTTTT	CARPVTGKWITGELFF
TRBV9	TRBD2	NA	TRBJ2-3	TGTGCCAGCAGCGTTAGAGCGGGGGGGCTGGCAGATACGCAGTATTTT	CASSVRAGGLADTQYF
TRBV20-1	NA	NA	TRBJ2-7	TGCAGTGCTAGCCCCCAGGTCGAGCAGTACTTC	CSASPQVEQYF
TRBV29-1	NA	NA	TRBJ1-1	TGCAGCGTAGTTGAGGTGAACACTGAAGCTTTCTTT	CSVVEVNTEAFF
TRBV7-2	NA	NA	TRBJ2-7	TGTGCCAGCAGCTCCCCCTCCTACGAGCAGTACTTC	CASSSPSYEQYF
TRBV5-4	TRBD1	NA	TRBJ1-4	TGTGCCAGCAGCTTGGGGACAGGGAATGAAAAACTGTTTTTT	CASSLGTGNEKLFF
TRBV7-6	NA	few	TRBJ2-7	TGTGCCAGCAGCTCTATATCGGGGGAGCAGTACTTC	CASSSISGEQYF
TRBV4-2	TRBD2	few	TRBJ2-2	TGTGCCAGCAGCCCTAGCGGGGGCCGGAACACCGGGGAGCTGTTTTTT	CASSPSGGRNTGELFF
TRBV7-8	TRBD2	NA	TRBJ2-1	TGTGCCAGCAGCTTAGCGGGGACTAGCGGGAGGGCCTGGAATGAGCAGTTCTTC	CASSLAGTSGRAWNEQFF
TRBV10-2	NA	NA	TRBJ2-2	TGCGCCAGCAGTGAGGGAGGGGAGCTGTTTTTT	CASSEGGELFF